The 5 T cell receptor beta chains presented below share a single source sample, sequenced in a study of early T cells in non-severe SARS-CoV-2 infection. TCRdb re-called the 5' RACE reads through MiXCR, storing one row per CDR3 protein. The sample records approximately 45,000 distinct CDR3 sequences, about 11% being singletons. The specimen sequenced was whole blood. These TCRs come from an adult who was a healthcare worker with PCR-confirmed SARS-CoV-2 infection or an uninfected control (not recorded which).

Only a few counts were recorded for this clonotype. The chain has TRBV20-1 and TRBJ2-1; D possibly corresponds to TRBD2 (6 bases). V shed 1 base and J shed 7 bases, with 17 bases lying between them. This CDR3 has 15 residues. Germline-derived CDR1 and CDR2 are DFQATT and SNEGSKA (reference sequence). The CDR3 region has the DNA TGCAGTGCTAGAGCCCCGGGGGTCCGGGGGAATGAGCAGTTCTTC. As protein: CSARAPGVRGNEQFF.

This clonotype qualifies as medium-sized (0.01 to 0.1%). This rearrangement joins TRBV6-2 or TRBV6-3 to TRBJ1-1; D is unclear. There are 11 residues in the CDR3. Per germline, CDR1 MNHEY and CDR2 SVGEGT. The V gene lost 2 bases and the J gene lost 10 bases, with 8 bases spanning the gap. CDR3 protein: CASSYRLGAFF. The CDR3 DNA is TGTGCCAGCAGTTACAGGCTGGGAGCTTTCTTT.

The chain couples TRBV28 to TRBJ1-1; the D is unclear. Germline lookup yields CDR1 MDHEN and CDR2 SYDVKM. Trimming took 3 bases from V and 11 from J, leaving 13 bases between them. This CDR3 contains 12 residues. CDR3 DNA sequence: TGTGCCAGCAGTTTCGGTAGCTTGAGCGCTTTCTTT. Protein product: CASSFGSLSAFF.

This clonotype has only a few counts. The chain employs TRBV4-3 and TRBJ2-3; D remains unclear. The CDR3 loop spans 15 amino acids. The V end was cut by 0 bases, the J end by 2 bases, with 9 bases between. Germline V gives CDR1 LGHNA, CDR2 YSLEER. This CDR3 reads CASSQELADTDTQYF. The DNA for the CDR3 is TGCGCCAGCAGCCAAGAATTGGCGGACACAGATACGCAGTATTTT.

This clonotype was counted only a few times. One end of the junction varies from germline; a read error may be responsible. The rearrangement links TRBV29-1 to TRBJ2-4; possibly TRBD1 for D (6 bases). The CDR3 has 12 residues. Germline loops: CDR1 SQVTM, CDR2 ANQGSEA. DNA of the CDR3: TGCAGCGCTGAAAACAGGGCGGACATTCAGTACTTC. This translates into CSAENRADIQYF.